This T cell receptor (beta chain) was profiled in a study of somatic mutations in cytotoxic T cells in rheumatoid arthritis. As for the study in general: Some V beta antibody-stained T-cell populations were flow-sorted at nearly 100% purity, including V beta1+ cells sequenced for TCRB.

This clone came up once. The method was immunoSEQ multiplex PCR; TCRdb's version includes in-frame clones alone and lacks a portion of them. The sample records about 20,000 clones, about 86% being singletons. The receptor was derived from a woman aged 45-65 years in good health. Sequencing used CD8+ T cells sorted from blood.

The CDR3 loop is CASSPEWGADGYTF. CDR3 sequence (DNA): TGTGCCAGCAGCCCCGAGTGGGGGGCTGATGGCTACACCTTC. The chain links TRBV6-1 to TRBJ1-2; the D gene is possibly TRBD1 (6 bases). In germline, CDR1 is MNHNS, CDR2 SASEGT. The CDR3 extends over 14 amino acids. Deletions cut 6 bases from V and 6 bases from J, with 17 bases between.